These T cell receptor beta chains were read from a single sample in a study of cytomegalovirus exposure and HLA in healthy donors. Using immunoSEQ multiplex PCR, the repertoire was profiled, and TCRdb retains in-frame clones only, with some absent. This table holds roughly 120,000 clones. Sequencing used PBMCs. The receptors here all came from a man aged 30 to 39 in good health and CMV-seronegative. The conserved cysteine and the conserved F or W are not part of the CDR3 here. The D gene is left open where the match is weak.

j_call	d_call	v_call	cdr3_aa
TRBJ2-7	TRBD2	TRBV5-1	ASSSGLAGDEQY
TRBJ1-6	NA	TRBV6-1	ASSERGIYNSPLH
TRBJ2-7	NA	TRBV13	ASSLQGGSYEQY
TRBJ1-5	NA	TRBV9	ASSVEEGGQPQH
TRBJ2-1	TRBD2	TRBV7-2	ASSDWDYRQF
TRBJ1-5	TRBD1	TRBV10-3	AISVEGARQPQH
NA	TRBD1	TRBV5-1	ASSLSPGQGGYEQY
TRBJ2-1	NA	TRBV28	ASSISTSIGNEQF
TRBJ1-1	NA	TRBV2	ASRSFHGGTEAF
TRBJ2-5	NA	TRBV6-6	ASSLTPQGLETQY
TRBJ2-5	NA	TRBV28	ASSAGRETQY
TRBJ2-3	TRBD2	TRBV2	ASSDFGGVQY
TRBJ1-1	NA	TRBV6-1	ASSRQVISEAF
TRBJ2-7	NA	TRBV5-6	ASSLGQTASYEQY
TRBJ2-6	NA	TRBV7-2	ASSRQAKTPSGANVLT
TRBJ1-6	TRBD1	TRBV19	ASSMGTGSGSPLH
TRBJ2-3	NA	TRBV14	ASSLGQGGGTDTQY
TRBJ2-1	NA	TRBV4-3	ASSQDLESYNEQF
TRBJ2-1	TRBD1	TRBV7-9	ASRSGTGENNEQF
TRBJ1-5	TRBD1	TRBV5-8	ASSYGHDRGLGNQPQH
TRBJ2-7	NA	TRBV2	ASSPGRAGDEQY
TRBJ2-6	TRBD1	TRBV6-4	ASSRTGESGANVLT
TRBJ1-1	TRBD1	TRBV28	ASSLGTVNTEAF
TRBJ1-2	TRBD1	TRBV5-1	ASSFWTGGRGYT
TRBJ1-2	TRBD1	TRBV28	ASSFGQGYGYT
TRBJ1-4	NA	TRBV18	ASSPNPAQDEEKLF
TRBJ2-1	TRBD2	TRBV6-5	ASAGGGPNEQF